This T cell receptor beta chain was recorded in a study of blood T cell repertoires in COVID-19. In the study overall: The origin of the acute and convalescent COVID-19 samples was the United States, Italy and Spain.

The V and J ends lost 4 bases and 3 bases respectively, with 14 bases between them. Per germline, CDR1 SGHNT and CDR2 YYREEE (reference sequence). CDR3 length equals 14 residues. The study assigned cohorts using participant-reported clinical history. In the study's own analysis: Reference gene primers were amplified, and this amplification served to estimate nucleated cell counts. Data came from immunoSEQ multiplex PCR; TCRdb stores just in-frame clones and leaves some out. V and J calls and clone size come straight from that table; D and trimming were deduced from the DNA. The repertoire holds 200,000 to 250,000 clones, with approximately 88% as singletons.

The sequence was collected from a man younger than 35 with acute COVID-19. What was sequenced was PBMCs or T cells enriched from blood (not recorded which). The chain employs TRBV5-4 and TRBJ2-7; D is ambiguous. CDR3 in amino acids: CASSTYLSGYEQYF. CDR3 DNA: TGTGCCAGCAGCACCTATTTGAGTGGCTACGAGCAGTACTTC.